This paragraph covers one T cell receptor (beta chain) sequence. This sample was included in a study of blood T cell repertoires in COVID-19. Study-level background: Sample material is recorded as cDNA or gDNA derived from T cells, B-cell-depleted T cells, or PBMCs.

Germline CDR1 ENHRY, CDR2 SYGVKD. This CDR3 comprises 15 residues. V lost 3 bases to trimming and J lost 6 bases, with 15 bases between them. Methods used by the authors: Reference gene primers were amplified, and this amplification served to estimate nucleated cell counts. Repertoires were generated with immunoSEQ multiplex PCR, while TCRdb's copy carries only in-frame clones and drops some. The V and J calls and the clone size are those of that table, but D and trimming were determined from the DNA. The profile shows some 90,000 clones, 80% to 90% of them singletons. Sequencing was done on a sample of peripheral blood. The chain is built from TRBV10-3 and TRBJ1-5; possible D gene TRBD1, 5 bases. This receptor was taken from a man aged 45-60 years with acute or convalescent COVID-19. CDR3 DNA: TGTGCCATCAGTGACCCGTCCTTCGGGGGTCAGCCCCAGCATTTT. Its translation is CAISDPSFGGQPQHF.